The clone carrying this T cell receptor beta chain appeared a few times. Its target is unknown. The investigators amplified TCR beta CDR3 regions from RNA transcripts. HTBI primers were used for first-round RT-PCR of the TCR CDR3. MiXCR, run by TCRdb on the multiplex PCR reads, gives a single entry per CDR3 protein. This sample has 690,000 or so distinct CDR3 sequences; around a sixth occur once, and the top ten carry 16%. These patients, aged 18 to 65, had recently diagnosed hyperthyroidism lasting under 2 months. On the basis of clinical symptoms, serum thyroxine and TRAb, thyroid ultrasound and orbital computed tomography, diagnoses were made. A roughly 9.7 ml volume of fresh peripheral blood provided the PBMCs. The data were taken from a study of T cells in Graves' hyperthyroidism and ophthalmopathy. Study-wide results and caveats: Clonotypes that were expanded in thyroid above 0.001 mostly appeared in blood too.

The TCR sequence derives from a woman in her fifties or sixties with Graves' hyperthyroidism that later progressed to Graves' ophthalmopathy. Sequencing used blood.

The CDR3 protein is CASSSDRGFIYGYTF. The CDR3 DNA is TGTGCCAGCAGCTCGGACAGGGGGTTCATCTATGGCTACACCTTC. The chain couples TRBV11-3 to TRBJ1-2, with 10 bases that match TRBD1. Trimming cost V 4 bases and J 4 bases; bases outside gene matches: 6. CDR1 is SGHNT and CDR2 is YENEEA in the germline V gene. The CDR3 spans 15 residues.